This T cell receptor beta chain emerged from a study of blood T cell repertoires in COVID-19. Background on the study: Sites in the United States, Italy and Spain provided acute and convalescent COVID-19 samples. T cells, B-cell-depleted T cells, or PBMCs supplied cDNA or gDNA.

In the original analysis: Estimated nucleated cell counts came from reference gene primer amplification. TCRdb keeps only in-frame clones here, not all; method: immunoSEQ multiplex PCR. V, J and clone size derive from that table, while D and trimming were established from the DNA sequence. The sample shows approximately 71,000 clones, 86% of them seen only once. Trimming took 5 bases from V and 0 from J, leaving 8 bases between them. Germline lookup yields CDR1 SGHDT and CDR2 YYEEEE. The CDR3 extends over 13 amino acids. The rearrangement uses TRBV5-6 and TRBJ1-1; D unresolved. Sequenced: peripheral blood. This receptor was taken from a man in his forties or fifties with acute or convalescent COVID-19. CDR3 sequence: CASRAGMNTEAFF. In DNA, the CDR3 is TGTGCCAGCAGGGCAGGAATGAACACTGAAGCTTTCTTT.